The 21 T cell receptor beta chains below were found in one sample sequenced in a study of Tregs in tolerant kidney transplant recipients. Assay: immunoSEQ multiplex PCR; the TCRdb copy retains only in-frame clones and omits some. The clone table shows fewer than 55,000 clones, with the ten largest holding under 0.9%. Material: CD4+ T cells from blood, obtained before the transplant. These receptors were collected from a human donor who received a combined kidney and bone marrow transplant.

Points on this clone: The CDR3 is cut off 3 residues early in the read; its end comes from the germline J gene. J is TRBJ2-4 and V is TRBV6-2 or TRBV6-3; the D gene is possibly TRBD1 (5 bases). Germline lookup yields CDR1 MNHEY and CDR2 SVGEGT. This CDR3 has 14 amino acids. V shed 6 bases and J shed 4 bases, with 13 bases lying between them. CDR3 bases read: TGTGCCAGCAGACCTCGGGCAGGGAAAAACATT. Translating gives CASRPRAGKNI. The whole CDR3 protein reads CASRPRAGKNIQYF.

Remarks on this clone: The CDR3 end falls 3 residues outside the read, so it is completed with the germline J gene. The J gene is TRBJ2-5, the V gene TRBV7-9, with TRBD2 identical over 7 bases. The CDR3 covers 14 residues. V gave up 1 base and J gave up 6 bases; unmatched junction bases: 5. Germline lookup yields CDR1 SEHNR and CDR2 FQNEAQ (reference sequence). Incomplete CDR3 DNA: TGTGCCAGCAGCTTAGAAGGCGGGGGACAGACC. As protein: CASSLEGGGQT. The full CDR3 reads CASSLEGGGQTQYF.

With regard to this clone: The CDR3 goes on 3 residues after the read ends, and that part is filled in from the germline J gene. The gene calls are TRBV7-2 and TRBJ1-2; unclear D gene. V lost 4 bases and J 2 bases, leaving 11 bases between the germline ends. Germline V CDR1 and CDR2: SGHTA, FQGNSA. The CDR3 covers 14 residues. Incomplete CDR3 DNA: TGTGCCAGCAGCTCCTTGGTCCTAAACTATGGC. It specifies CASSSLVLNYG. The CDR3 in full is CASSSLVLNYGYTF.

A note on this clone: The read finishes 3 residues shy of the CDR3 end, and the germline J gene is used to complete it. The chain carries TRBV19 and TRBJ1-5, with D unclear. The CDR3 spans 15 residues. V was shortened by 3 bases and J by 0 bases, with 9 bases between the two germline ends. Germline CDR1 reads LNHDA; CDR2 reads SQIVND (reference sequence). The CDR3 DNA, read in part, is TGTGCCAGTAGTATCCCAGGAGATAGCAATCAGCCC. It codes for CASSIPGDSNQP. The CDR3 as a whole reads CASSIPGDSNQPQHF. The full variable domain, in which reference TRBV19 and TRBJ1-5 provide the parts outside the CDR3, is DGGITQSPKYLFRKEGQNVTLSCEQNLNHDAMYWYRQDPGQGLRLIYYSQIVNDFQKGDIAEGYSVSREKKESFPLTVTSAQKNPTAFYLCASSIPGDSNQPQHFGDGTRLSIL.

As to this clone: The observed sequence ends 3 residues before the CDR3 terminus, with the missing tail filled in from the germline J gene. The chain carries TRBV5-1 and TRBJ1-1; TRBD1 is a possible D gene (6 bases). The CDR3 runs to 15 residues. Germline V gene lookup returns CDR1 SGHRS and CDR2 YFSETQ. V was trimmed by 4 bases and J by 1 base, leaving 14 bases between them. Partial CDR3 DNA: TGCGCCAGCAGCCCCGAACAGGGACCGAACACTGAA. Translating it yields CASSPEQGPNTE. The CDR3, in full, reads CASSPEQGPNTEAFF.

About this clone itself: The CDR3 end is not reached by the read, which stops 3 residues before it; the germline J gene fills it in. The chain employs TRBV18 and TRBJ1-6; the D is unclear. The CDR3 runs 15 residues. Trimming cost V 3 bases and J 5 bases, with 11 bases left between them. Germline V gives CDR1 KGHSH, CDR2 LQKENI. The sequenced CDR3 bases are TGTGCCAGCTCACCTTTGACACAGAATAATTCACCC. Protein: CASSPLTQNNSP. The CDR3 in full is CASSPLTQNNSPLHF. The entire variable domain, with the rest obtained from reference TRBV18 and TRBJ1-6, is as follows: NAGVMQNPRHLVRRRGQEARLRCSPMKGHSHVYWYRQLPEEGLKFMVYLQKENIIDESGMPKERFSAEFPKEGPSILRIQQVVRGDSAAYFCASSPLTQNNSPLHFGNGTRLTVT.

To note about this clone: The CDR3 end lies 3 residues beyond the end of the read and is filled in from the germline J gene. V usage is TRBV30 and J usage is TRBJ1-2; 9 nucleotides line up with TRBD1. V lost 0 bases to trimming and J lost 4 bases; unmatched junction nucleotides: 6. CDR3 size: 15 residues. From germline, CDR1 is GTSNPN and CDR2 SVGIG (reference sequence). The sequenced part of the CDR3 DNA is TGTGCCTGGAGTGTATTTGGGACAGGGCCCTATGGC. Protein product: CAWSVFGTGPYG. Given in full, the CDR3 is CAWSVFGTGPYGYTF.

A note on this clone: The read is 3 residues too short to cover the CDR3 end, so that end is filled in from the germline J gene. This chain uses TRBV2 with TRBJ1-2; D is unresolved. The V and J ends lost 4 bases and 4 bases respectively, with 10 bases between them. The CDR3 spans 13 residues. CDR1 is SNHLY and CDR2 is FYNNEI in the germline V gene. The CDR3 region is CASSGPGGYGYTF. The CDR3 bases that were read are TGTGCCAGCAGTGGCCCAGGTGGCTATGGC.

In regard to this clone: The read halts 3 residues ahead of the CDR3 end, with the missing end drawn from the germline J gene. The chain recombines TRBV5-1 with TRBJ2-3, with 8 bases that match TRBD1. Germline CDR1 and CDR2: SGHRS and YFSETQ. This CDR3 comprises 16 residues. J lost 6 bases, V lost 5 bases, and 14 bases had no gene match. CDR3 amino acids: CASRPSPRGQVDTQYF. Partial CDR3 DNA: TGCGCCAGCAGACCAAGTCCCAGGGGGCAGGTCGATACG.

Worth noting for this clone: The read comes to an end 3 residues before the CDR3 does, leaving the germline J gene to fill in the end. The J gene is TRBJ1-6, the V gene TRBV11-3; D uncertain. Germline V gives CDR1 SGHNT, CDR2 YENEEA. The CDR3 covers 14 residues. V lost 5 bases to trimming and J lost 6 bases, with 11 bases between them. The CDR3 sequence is CASSAGGSNSPLHF. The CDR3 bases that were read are TGTGCCAGCAGCGCCGGCGGCTCTAATTCACCC.

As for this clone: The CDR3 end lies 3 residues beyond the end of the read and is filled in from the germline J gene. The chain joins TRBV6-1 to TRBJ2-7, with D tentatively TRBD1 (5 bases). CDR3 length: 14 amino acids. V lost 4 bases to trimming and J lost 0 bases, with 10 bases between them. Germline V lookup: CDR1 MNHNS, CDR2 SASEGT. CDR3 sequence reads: CASSGGRASYEQYF. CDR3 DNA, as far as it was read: TGTGCCAGCAGTGGCGGCAGGGCCTCCTACGAG.

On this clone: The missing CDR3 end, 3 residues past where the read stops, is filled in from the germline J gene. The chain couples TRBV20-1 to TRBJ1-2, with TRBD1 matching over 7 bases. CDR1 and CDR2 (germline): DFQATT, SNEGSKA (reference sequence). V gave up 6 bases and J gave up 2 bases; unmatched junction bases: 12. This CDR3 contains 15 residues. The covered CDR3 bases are TGCAGTGCCCCAGCGGCAGGGGGAACCAACTATGGC. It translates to CSAPAAGGTNYG. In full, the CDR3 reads CSAPAAGGTNYGYTF.

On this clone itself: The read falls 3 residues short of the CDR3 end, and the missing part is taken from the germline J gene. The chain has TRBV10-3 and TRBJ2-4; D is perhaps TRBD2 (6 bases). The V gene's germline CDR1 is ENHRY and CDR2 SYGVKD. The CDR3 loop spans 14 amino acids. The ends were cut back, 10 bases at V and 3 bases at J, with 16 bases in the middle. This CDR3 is CATRPLGGKNIQYF. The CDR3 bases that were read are TGTGCCACCCGCCCGTTGGGGGGCAAAAACATT.

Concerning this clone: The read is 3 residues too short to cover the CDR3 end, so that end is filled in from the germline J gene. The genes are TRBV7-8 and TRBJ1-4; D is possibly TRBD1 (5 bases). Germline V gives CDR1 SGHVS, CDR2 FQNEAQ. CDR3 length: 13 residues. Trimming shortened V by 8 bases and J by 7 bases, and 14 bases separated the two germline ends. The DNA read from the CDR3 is TGTGCCAGCTCGGGCAGGGTGCCTGAAAAA. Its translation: CASSGRVPEK. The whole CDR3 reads CASSGRVPEKLFF. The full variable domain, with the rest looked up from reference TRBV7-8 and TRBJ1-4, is GAGVSQSPRYKVAKRGQDVALRCDPISGHVSLFWYQQALGQGPEFLTYFQNEAQLDKSGLPSDRFFAERPEGSVSTLKIQRTQQEDSAVYLCASSGRVPEKLFFGSGTQLSVL.

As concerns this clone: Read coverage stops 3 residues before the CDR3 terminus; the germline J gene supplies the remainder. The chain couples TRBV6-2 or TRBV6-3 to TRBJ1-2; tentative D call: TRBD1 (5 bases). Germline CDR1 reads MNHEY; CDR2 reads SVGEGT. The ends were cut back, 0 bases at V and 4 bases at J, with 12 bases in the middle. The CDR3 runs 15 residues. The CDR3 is CASSYSDSRSYGYTF. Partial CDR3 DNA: TGTGCCAGCAGTTACTCAGACAGCCGATCCTATGGC.

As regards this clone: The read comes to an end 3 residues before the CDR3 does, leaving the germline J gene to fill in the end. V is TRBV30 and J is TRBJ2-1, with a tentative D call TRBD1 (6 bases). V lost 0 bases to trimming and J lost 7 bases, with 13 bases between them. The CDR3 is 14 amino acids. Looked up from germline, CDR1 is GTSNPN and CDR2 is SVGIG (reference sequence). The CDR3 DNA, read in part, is TGTGCCTGGAGTGTACAGGGCGGTCGGAATGAG. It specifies CAWSVQGGRNE. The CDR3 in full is CAWSVQGGRNEQFF.

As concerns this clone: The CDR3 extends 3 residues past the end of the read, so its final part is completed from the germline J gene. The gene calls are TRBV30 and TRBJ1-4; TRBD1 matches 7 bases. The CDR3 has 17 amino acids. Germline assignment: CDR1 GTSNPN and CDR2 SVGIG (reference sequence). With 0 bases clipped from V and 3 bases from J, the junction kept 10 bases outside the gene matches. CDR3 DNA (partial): TGTGCCTGGAGTGTGAACAGGGGATTCCCCGCTAATGAAAAA. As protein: CAWSVNRGFPANEK. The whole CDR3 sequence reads CAWSVNRGFPANEKLFF.

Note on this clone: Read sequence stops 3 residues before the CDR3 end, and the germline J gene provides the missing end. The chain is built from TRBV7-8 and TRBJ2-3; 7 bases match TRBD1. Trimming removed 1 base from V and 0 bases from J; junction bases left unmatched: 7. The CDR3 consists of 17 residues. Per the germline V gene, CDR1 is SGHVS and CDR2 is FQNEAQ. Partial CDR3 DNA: TGTGCCAGCAGCTTAGTATTAGGGGGCGTAAGCACAGATACG. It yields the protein CASSLVLGGVSTDT. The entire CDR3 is CASSLVLGGVSTDTQYF.

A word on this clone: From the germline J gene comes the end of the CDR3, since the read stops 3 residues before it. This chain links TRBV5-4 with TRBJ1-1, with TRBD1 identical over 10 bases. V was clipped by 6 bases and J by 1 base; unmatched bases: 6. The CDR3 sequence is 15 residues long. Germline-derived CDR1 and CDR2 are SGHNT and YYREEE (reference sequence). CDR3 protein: CASIRQGARNTEAFF. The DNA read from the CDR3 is TGTGCCAGCATCCGACAGGGGGCTCGGAACACTGAA. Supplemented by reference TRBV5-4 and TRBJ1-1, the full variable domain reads ETGVTQSPTHLIKTRGQQVTLRCSSQSGHNTVSWYQQALGQGPQFIFQYYREEENGRGNFPPRFSGLQFPNYSSELNVNALELDDSALYLCASIRQGARNTEAFFGQGTRLTVV.

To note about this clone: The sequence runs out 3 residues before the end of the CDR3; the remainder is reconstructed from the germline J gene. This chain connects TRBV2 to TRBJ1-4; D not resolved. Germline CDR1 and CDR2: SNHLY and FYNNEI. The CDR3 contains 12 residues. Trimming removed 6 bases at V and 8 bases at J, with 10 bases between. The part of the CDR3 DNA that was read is TGTGCCAGCAGGGATAGACTAGAAAAA. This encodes CASRDRLEK. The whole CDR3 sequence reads CASRDRLEKLFF.

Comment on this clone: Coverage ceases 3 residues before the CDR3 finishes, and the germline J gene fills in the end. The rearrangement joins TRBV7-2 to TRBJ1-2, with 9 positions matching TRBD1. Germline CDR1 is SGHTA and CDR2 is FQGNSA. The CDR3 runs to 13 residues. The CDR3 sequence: CASSPGTGKGYTF. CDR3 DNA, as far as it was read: TGTGCCAGCAGCCCCGGGACAGGGAAAGGC.